These 9 T cell receptor beta chains came from one sample sequenced in a study of neoadjuvant anti-PD-1 for oral cavity cancer. Using immunoSEQ multiplex PCR, the repertoire was profiled, and TCRdb retains in-frame clones only, with some absent. This repertoire shows some 14,000 clones, 70% to 80% found once; its top ten account for 2% to 2.5%. Sequencing used PBMCs, obtained before nivolumab (anti-PD-1) treatment. Receptor source: a person aged 35-79 years with oral cavity squamous cell carcinoma.

This clone turned up a few times. The gene calls are TRBV19 and TRBJ1-5; tentatively, D is TRBD1 (6 bases). V was trimmed by 6 bases and J by 0 bases, leaving 18 bases between them. The CDR3 has 17 amino acids. The germline gives CDR1 LNHDA, CDR2 SQIVND (reference sequence). The CDR3 DNA follows: TGTGCCAGTAGCCCGGACAGCGCGGGGTATAGCAATCAGCCCCAGCATTTT. Its protein product is CASSPDSAGYSNQPQHF.

This clone was seen a handful of times. The chain carries TRBV10-1 and TRBJ2-1, with 11 positions matching TRBD2. V lost 0 bases to trimming and J lost 10 bases; unmatched junction nucleotides: 11. The CDR3 consists of 17 residues. Germline values: CDR1 WNHNN, CDR2 SYGVQD (reference sequence). CDR3 DNA sequence: TGCGCCAGCAGTGAGTCGTTAAGAACTAGCGGGGGACGGGAGCAGTTCTTC. It yields the protein CASSESLRTSGGREQFF.

The table lists this clone with a few counts. J is TRBJ1-2 and V is TRBV10-3; tentatively, D is TRBD1 (5 bases). The CDR3 contains 15 residues. Germline loops: CDR1 ENHRY, CDR2 SYGVKD. The germline V and J ends were trimmed by 3 bases and 3 bases, with 14 bases remaining between them. The CDR3 loop is CAISDVGEGYYGYTF. CDR3 bases: TGTGCCATCAGTGATGTTGGAGAGGGGTACTATGGCTACACCTTC.

V and J are TRBV7-9 and TRBJ1-6; D is unresolved. Germline V gene data show CDR1 as SEHNR and CDR2 as FQNEAQ (reference sequence). The V end was cut by 3 bases, the J end by 13 bases, with 13 bases between. CDR3 size: 13 residues. CDR3 region: CASSFPPAYPLHF. The CDR3 nucleotides read TGTGCCAGCAGCTTCCCTCCGGCCTACCCCCTCCACTTT.

There are a few counts of this clone. The chain recombines TRBV4-1 with TRBJ1-2; 7 positions agree with TRBD1. Per the germline V gene, CDR1 is MGHRA and CDR2 is YSYEKL. With 0 bases clipped from V and 7 bases from J, the junction kept 5 bases outside the gene matches. CDR3 length: 14 amino acids. As DNA, the CDR3 is TGCGCCAGCAGCCAAGAGAGACAGGGAGGTGGCTACACCTTC. Protein product: CASSQERQGGGYTF.

The V call is TRBV5-5, the J call TRBJ2-1; 7 positions agree with TRBD1. Germline assignment: CDR1 SGHKS and CDR2 YYEKEE (reference sequence). The CDR3 runs 14 residues. Trimming cost V 4 bases and J 1 base; bases outside gene matches: 2. The CDR3 spells CASSPGQSYNEQFF. The CDR3 DNA reads as TGTGCCAGCAGCCCGGGACAGTCCTACAATGAGCAGTTCTTC.

The chain joins TRBV28 to TRBJ2-3, with TRBD2 matching over 13 bases. J gave up 4 bases and V 6 bases, and 4 bases lay outside the gene matches. There are 15 residues in the CDR3. The germline V gene encodes CDR1 MDHEN and CDR2 SYDVKM. CDR3 nucleotide sequence: TGTGCCAGCAGCCCGGGACTAGCGGGACCAGATACGCAGTATTTT. As protein: CASSPGLAGPDTQYF.

This chain joins TRBV19 and TRBJ1-2; 10 bases align to TRBD1. From germline, CDR1 is LNHDA and CDR2 SQIVND (reference sequence). The CDR3 loop spans 16 amino acids. V dropped 6 bases and J dropped 1; count of bases not matched to a gene: 8. CDR3 sequence (DNA): TGTGCCAGTAGCTGGGGAGACAGGGGGCTTAACTATGGCTACACCTTC. It specifies CASSWGDRGLNYGYTF.

The chain links TRBV9 to TRBJ1-1, with D possibly being TRBD1 (5 bases). The CDR3 spans 15 residues. CDR1 is SGDLS and CDR2 is YYNGEE in the germline V gene. V lost 6 bases and J 1 base, leaving 16 bases between the germline ends. The CDR3 loop reads CASKGFFRWNTEAFF. The CDR3 DNA reads as TGTGCCAGCAAGGGGTTCTTCCGGTGGAACACTGAAGCTTTCTTT.